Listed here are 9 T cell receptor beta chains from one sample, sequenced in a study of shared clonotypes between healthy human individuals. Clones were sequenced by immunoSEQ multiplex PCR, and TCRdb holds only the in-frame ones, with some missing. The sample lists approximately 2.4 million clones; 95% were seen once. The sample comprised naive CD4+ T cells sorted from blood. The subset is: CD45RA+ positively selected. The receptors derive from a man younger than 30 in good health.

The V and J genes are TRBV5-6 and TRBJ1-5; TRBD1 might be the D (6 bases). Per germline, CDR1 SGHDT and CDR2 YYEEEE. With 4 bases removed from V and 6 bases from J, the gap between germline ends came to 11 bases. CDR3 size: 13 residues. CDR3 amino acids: CASSRTVAQPQHF. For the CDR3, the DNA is TGTGCCAGCAGCCGGACAGTCGCTCAGCCCCAGCATTTT.

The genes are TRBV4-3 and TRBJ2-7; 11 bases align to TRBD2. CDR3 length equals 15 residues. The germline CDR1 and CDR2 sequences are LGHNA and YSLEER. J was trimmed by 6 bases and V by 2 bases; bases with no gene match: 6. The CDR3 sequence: CASSQHPGLAVEQYF. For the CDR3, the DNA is TGCGCCAGCAGCCAACACCCGGGACTAGCGGTCGAGCAGTACTTC.

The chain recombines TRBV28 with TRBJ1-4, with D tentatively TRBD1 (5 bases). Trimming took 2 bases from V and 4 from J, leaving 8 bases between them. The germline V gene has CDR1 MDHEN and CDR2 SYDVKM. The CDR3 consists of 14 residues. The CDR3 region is CASSLDSLNEKLFF. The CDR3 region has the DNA TGTGCCAGCAGTTTAGACAGTCTTAATGAAAAACTGTTTTTT.

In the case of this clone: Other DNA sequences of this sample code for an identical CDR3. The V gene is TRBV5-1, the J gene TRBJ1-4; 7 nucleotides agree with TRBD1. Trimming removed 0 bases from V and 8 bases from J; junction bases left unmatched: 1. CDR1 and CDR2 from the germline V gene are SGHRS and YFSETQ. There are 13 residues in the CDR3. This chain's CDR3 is CASSLGTGEKLFF. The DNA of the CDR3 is TGCGCCAGCAGCTTGGGGACAGGCGAAAAACTGTTTTTT.

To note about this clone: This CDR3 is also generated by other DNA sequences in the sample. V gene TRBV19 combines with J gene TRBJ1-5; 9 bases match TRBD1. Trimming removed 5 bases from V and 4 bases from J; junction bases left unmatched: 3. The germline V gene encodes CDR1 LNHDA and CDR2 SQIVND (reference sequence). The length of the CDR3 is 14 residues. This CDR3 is CASSAGQGNQPQHF. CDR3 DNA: TGTGCCAGTAGTGCAGGACAGGGGAATCAGCCCCAGCATTTT.

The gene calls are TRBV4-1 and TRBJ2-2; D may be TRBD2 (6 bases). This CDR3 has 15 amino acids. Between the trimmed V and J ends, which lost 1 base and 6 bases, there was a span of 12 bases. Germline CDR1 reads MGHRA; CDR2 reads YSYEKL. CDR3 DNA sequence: TGCGCCAGCAGCCAAGCCGGGAGTTTGGCCGGGGAGCTGTTTTTT. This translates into CASSQAGSLAGELFF.

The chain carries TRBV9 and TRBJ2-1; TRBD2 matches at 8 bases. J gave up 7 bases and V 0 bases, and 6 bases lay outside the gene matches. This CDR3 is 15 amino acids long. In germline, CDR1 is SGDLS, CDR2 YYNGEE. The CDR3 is CASSVAGGPANEQFF. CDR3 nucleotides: TGTGCCAGCAGCGTAGCGGGGGGGCCGGCAAATGAGCAGTTCTTC.

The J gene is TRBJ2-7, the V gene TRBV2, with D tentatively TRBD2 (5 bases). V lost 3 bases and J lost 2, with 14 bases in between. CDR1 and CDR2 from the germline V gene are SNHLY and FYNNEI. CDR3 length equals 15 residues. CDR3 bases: TGTGCCAGCAGTGAGTTCGGGGTAAGCGCCTACGAGCAGTACTTC. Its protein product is CASSEFGVSAYEQYF.

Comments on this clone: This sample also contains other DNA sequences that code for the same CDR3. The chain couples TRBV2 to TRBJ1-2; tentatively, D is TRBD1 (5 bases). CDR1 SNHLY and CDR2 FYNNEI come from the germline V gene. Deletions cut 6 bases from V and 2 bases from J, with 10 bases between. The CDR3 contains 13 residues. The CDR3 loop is CASSLGPNYGYTF. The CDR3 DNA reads TGTGCCAGCAGCCTGGGGCCCAACTATGGCTACACCTTC.